This T cell receptor beta chain was captured in a study of shared clonotypes between healthy human individuals. This clone was recorded once. Germline V CDR1 and CDR2: SGDLS, YYNGEE. The V end was cut by 0 bases, the J end by 4 bases, with 11 bases between. The length of the CDR3 is 14 residues. CD45RO-negative, CCR7-selected cells formed the naive CD8 fraction, which excluded terminally differentiated effector memory CD45RA+ cells. Donors were healthy HIV-negative adults without recently reported acute infections or vaccinations. Here immunoSEQ multiplex PCR was the method, and the copy in TCRdb shows in-frame clones only, minus some. This table holds over 2 million clones, approximately 94% found once.

Sequencing used naive CD8+ T cells sorted from blood. The TCR sequence derives from a man aged 18 to 30 in good health. The chain links TRBV9 to TRBJ2-7; no reliable D call. The CDR3: CASSVGSKQYEQYF. CDR3 in DNA: TGTGCCAGCAGCGTAGGGAGCAAGCAATACGAGCAGTACTTC.